Described below is a single TCR beta chain sequence and its context. The clone's antigen remains unknown. Base qualities are not recorded, but no much larger clone differs from it by a single base. In total, 600 or so healthy bone marrow donors made up the cohort. At the time of sampling, every cohort member was nominally healthy, though immune exposures that went unrecorded were likely present. The donor was CMV seropositive and belonged to the group of some 290 seropositive cohort members. A peripheral blood sample was collected from each donor, and TCR beta sequencing was performed on peripheral blood mononuclear cells. The Qiagen DNeasy Blood Extraction Kit was used to extract genomic DNA from the blood cell samples. Including the terminal cysteine and phenylalanine, the CDR3 comprises 14 residues. The CDR3 DNA has 42 bases and is translated from base 1. V loses 7 bases, J loses 3 bases, and the germline ends lie 12 bases apart. CDR1 and CDR2, per the germline V gene (reference sequence), are MNHEY and SMNVEV.

This record belongs to a study of cytomegalovirus exposure and HLA in healthy donors (dated 2017 in TCRdb). Study-wide context: An earlier analysis of several hundred of the donors reported 276 Gb of sequence data and 117 million unique TCR beta sequences obtained from about 179 million T cells. Roughly 320 gigabases of sequencing data and about 92 million unique TCR sequences made up an early release that covered around 640 HLA-typed donors. Of the approximately 370 genotyped donors, 65% to 90% were placed in the genetic ancestry cluster associated with self-reported Caucasian donors. The study aimed to test whether signatures of past pathogen exposure could be identified by cataloging public T cell receptors. The study profiled the T cell repertoires of 500 to 800 subjects by immunosequencing and related them to cytomegalovirus serostatus. Besides the first cohort of approximately 670 subjects, a separate validation cohort made up of 90 to 150 different subjects was used. To predict cytomegalovirus infection status, the study brought together high-throughput TCR immunosequencing, statistical association of individual TCRs with disease status, and machine learning. A later analysis re-analyzed previously published TCR beta repertoires from approximately 670 donors and added high-resolution HLA genotyping to study TCR occurrence patterns. Rather than drawing on any new phenotypic data, the later analysis identified candidate immune exposures from TCR beta sequences and the way those sequences occurred across donors. An earlier analysis of 587 of the donors used high-throughput TCR beta sequencing to judge whether each TCR beta V gene segment behaved as functional or pseudogenic. Donor age, sex, ethnicity and CMV serostatus were compiled alongside the repertoire data. A later genetic analysis used genome-wide SNP genotypes for about three fifths of the 666 donors, treating that subset as a discovery cohort. Every repertoire in the discovery cohort had been generated on one and the same sequencing platform. HLA typing included class I and class II loci at four-digit resolution. Typing coverage differed by locus: A, B, C, DRB1 and DQB1 were typed in roughly 620-640 donors, DQA1 in approximately 520, DPA1 in around 600, and DPB1 in roughly 450. Because of strong linkage in the cohort, a few DR-DQ haplotypes were treated as single units for association and clustering. Among 398 genotyped donors of the cohort, an average of 235,054 unique TCR beta nucleotide sequences were sequenced per donor, about a sixth of them non-productive. Broader findings and caveats from the paper: Immune exposure information for the cohort was limited to CMV serostatus. The cohort was sequenced for TCR beta chains only, and without alpha or paired-chain data the features that could be detected were limited. A later analysis found that TCR association rates varied across HLA loci, with DRB1 alleles showing the most associated TCRs and HLA-C alleles the fewest. In a later genetic analysis, fewer N-insertions in productive TCRs were reported among donors in an Asian-associated ancestry cluster than the roughly 700-donor mean. The classifier was reported to diagnose cytomegalovirus status with high specificity and sensitivity in both the original cohort and the validation cohort. While some public TCRs were present in many individuals, most TCR sequences turned up only very rarely across donors. An earlier analysis of around 540 of the donors showed that most TCR beta V segments appeared in productive rearrangements either about 87% or about 30% of the time, which broadly matched IMGT annotations. According to a later analysis, most CMV-associated TCR beta chains appeared to be HLA-restricted, and the HLA associations seemed to be driven largely by CMV exposure. Three of the identified cytomegalovirus-associated TCR beta chains were confirmed in vitro to be specific for cytomegalovirus antigens. The sequencing pipeline was judged likely to have produced a cluster of highly shared sequence variants as a technical artifact. In a later analysis, several top co-occurrence clusters were reported to appear linked to parvovirus B19, influenza, CMV and Epstein-Barr virus. Linkage disequilibrium might explain the correlated functional status among segregating V segments, but an unknown experimental factor could not be excluded. Assigning TCR associations to individual alleles was difficult when HLA alleles, especially DR and DQ, strongly co-occurred. About 17 rarely observed V segments, including chromosome 9 orphons, were excluded from the earlier analysis of about 610 of the donors because counts were too low. A further reported finding was that TCR beta sequences accurately predicted the HLA-A and HLA-B alleles for most subjects in the first cohort. A later analysis found that HLA-associated TCR beta chains were more clonally expanded and had lower generation probabilities than equally common non-associated chains. Some IMGT-functional V segments, including TRBV6-2 and TRBV6-3, could not be distinguished by the 87-base-pair reads and were therefore excluded. An association between a missense DCLRE1C variant and V-gene and J-gene trimming of TCR beta chains was found in a later genetic analysis and replicated in an independent cohort. A total of about 150 TCR beta chains were listed by the study as associated with cytomegalovirus. The authors suggested that the approach could potentially be extended to other disease states and immunological phenotypes. In a later analysis, around 17,000 TCR beta sequences were associated with specific HLA alleles at a false discovery rate of 0.05. Sequencing depth was assumed to be roughly uniform across donors in the presence/absence analyses, though that assumption may not hold. Because some donors lacked HLA typing at each locus, the association tests relied only on the typed subset.

Libraries were constructed by the immunoSEQ multiplex PCR assay. For the multiplex PCR, a mixture combining 60 forward primers for TCR Vbeta segments and 13 reverse primers for TCR Jbeta segments was used. The CDR3 region of rearranged TCR beta genes was amplified from genomic DNA by a multiplex PCR assay. The Illumina HiSeq System was used to sequence the amplified TCR beta libraries as 87-base-pair reads. Regarding the original processing steps: A later analysis tallied 80 million to 95 million unique TCR beta chains across the 650 to 750 repertoires, and approximately 11 million of those chains were shared by two or more donors. Raw reads were error-corrected and collapsed into unique sequences by a nearest-neighbor algorithm in which closely related sequences were merged to remove PCR and sequencing errors. CDR3 sequences were aligned to IMGT reference sequences to assign V, D and J gene segments. For a sequence to be retained, at least a six-nucleotide match to both a V gene segment and a J gene segment was required. Rearrangements were called productive when the CDR3 lacked stop codons and stayed in frame with V and J; all others were non-productive. Following IMGT convention, CDR3 was defined as the stretch from the second conserved V-encoded cysteine up to the conserved J-encoded phenylalanine. The earlier analysis of 587 of the donors excluded any sequence lacking an unambiguous match to a single V gene segment. In an earlier analysis of several hundred of the donors, V segments were called functional above 56.7% productive rearrangements and were called segregating when the between-donor standard deviation exceeded 5%. A statistical classification framework was built to diagnose cytomegalovirus status from the catalog of TCR beta chain sequences. V and J gene assignment, in a later analysis, came from comparing TCR nucleotide sequences with IMGT/GENE-DB human TR gene sequences. Using the TCRdist pipeline, a later analysis assigned CDR3 sequences along with most-parsimonious VDJ recombination scenarios. A later analysis defined each TCR beta chain by its CDR3 amino acid sequence plus V-gene family, and excluded reads lacking a unique V-gene family. A later analysis removed several hundred highly shared, low-generation-probability nucleotide sequences to deal with suspected cross-contamination and a sequencing artifact. For each public chain, a later analysis derived a clonal expansion index from normalized ranks of inferred template counts within each repertoire. Generation probabilities in a later analysis came from a VDJ recombination model fitted to out-of-frame rearrangements, and those results were checked against IGoR. A later analysis scored TCR-TCR, TCR-HLA and TCR-CMV co-occurrence with hypergeometric tests, applying a repertoire-size bias correction to TCR pairs. A later analysis estimated false discovery rates by permuting HLA or CMV assignments 20 times. In a later analysis, co-occurring TCRs were grouped with DBSCAN, and TCRdist sequence similarity was added when clustering was performed within HLA-allele-positive subsets. For co-occurrence clustering, repertoires with fewer than 30,000 or more than 120,000 public chains were excluded, along with 4 to 6 repertoires with anomalous nucleotide sharing. Entries here come from immuneACCESS through TCRdb and include only in-frame sequences with V and J called. Some clones fail to appear in such tables; in the studies checked, an unresolved V gene covers under half of the shortfall, and the cause of the remainder is unknown. From that table come the V and J calls and clone size; the DNA was used to work out D and trimming. The sample has about 120,000 clones on record, about three quarters of them singletons. The ten largest clonotypes hold approximately 3.5% of the sample.

What was sequenced was PBMCs. The chain was built from TRBV27 and TRBJ2-2; 5 matching bases give a weak D call of TRBD2. The receptor was derived from a young woman in good health and CMV-seropositive. The nucleotides read TGTGCCAGCAAGCCGGGAATGGACACCGGGGAGCTGTTTTTT. This sequence encodes CASKPGMDTGELFF.